This entry lists 16 T cell receptor beta chains sequenced from one sample in a study of T-cell reconstitution after alpha-beta-depleted transplantation in children. TCRbeta library preparation incorporated unique molecular identifiers. TCRdb ran MiXCR on the PCR reads and lists one entry per CDR3 protein. The data show about 27,000 distinct CDR3 sequences, with roughly 6.3% seen just once and approximately 7% held by the top ten. Sequenced here: PBMCs, mostly from graft donor cells, sampled 180 days after TCRalphabeta/CD19-depleted stem cell transplant. The receptors stem from a male patient aged 10 to 17 who had a stem cell transplant for acute myeloid leukemia, so the T cells may come from the graft donor.

This clonotype is labeled medium-sized. This chain connects TRBV12-3 or TRBV12-4 to TRBJ2-1, with TRBD2 matching over 10 bases. The CDR3 runs to 16 residues. The V gene end was trimmed by 6 bases and the J gene end by 5 bases; junction bases not matched to a gene: 10. CDR3 sequence reads: CASSASGSLGDNEQFF. Written as DNA, the CDR3 is TGTGCCAGCAGCGCTAGCGGGAGCCTAGGAGACAATGAGCAGTTCTTC.

In its sample, this clonotype was seen many times. This chain connects TRBV6-2 or TRBV6-3 to TRBJ2-1; D is unresolved. There are 13 residues in the CDR3. V was shortened by 4 bases and J by 2 bases, with 6 bases between the two germline ends. CDR1 is MNHEY, CDR2 SVGEGT, per germline. The CDR3 DNA reads as TGTGCCAGCAGTTTTGACCCCTACAATGAGCAGTTCTTC. Its translation: CASSFDPYNEQFF.

This clonotype occurred many times. The J gene is TRBJ1-4, the V gene TRBV29-1, with D perhaps TRBD1 (5 bases). Per the germline V gene, CDR1 is SQVTM and CDR2 is ANQGSEA. V lost 4 bases to trimming and J lost 6 bases, with 18 bases between them. The CDR3 covers 15 residues. The CDR3 coding sequence is TGCAGCGTTGTAGTAACCCGGGACGGCTATGAAAAACTGTTTTTT. This encodes CSVVVTRDGYEKLFF. Full variable domain (remainder filled in from reference TRBV29-1 and TRBJ1-4): SAVISQKPSRDICQRGTSLTIQCQVDSQVTMMFWYRQQPGQSLTLIATANQGSEATYESGFVIDKFPISRPNLTFSTLTVSNMSPEDSSIYLCSVVVTRDGYEKLFFGSGTQLSVL.

This clonotype occurred many times. V is TRBV20-1 and J is TRBJ2-7, with D maybe TRBD2 (6 bases). CDR1 DFQATT and CDR2 SNEGSKA come from the germline V gene (reference sequence). This CDR3 has 12 residues. The CDR3 DNA is TGCACCCAGCGGGTTGGGGTCTACGAGCAGTACTTC. Translation: CTQRVGVYEQYF.

This clonotype was counted ten times or more. The chain carries TRBV28 and TRBJ2-5; D unresolved. The germline V gene has CDR1 MDHEN and CDR2 SYDVKM. Trimming cost V 8 bases and J 2 bases, with 12 bases left between them. The CDR3 sequence is 13 residues long. Written as DNA, the CDR3 is TGTGCCAGCTGCCCGTGGATACAAGAGACCCAGTACTTC. This sequence encodes CASCPWIQETQYF. Filled out from reference TRBV28 and TRBJ2-5, the complete variable domain reads DVKVTQSSRYLVKRTGEKVFLECVQDMDHENMFWYRQDPGLGLRLIYFSYDVKMKEKGDIPEGYSVSREKKERFSLILESASTNQTSMYLCASCPWIQETQYFGPGTRLLVL.

The V call is TRBV18, the J call TRBJ2-5; 14 nucleotides match TRBD2. CDR1 is KGHSH and CDR2 is LQKENI in the germline V gene. V shed 6 bases, J shed 5 bases, and the junction held 11 bases outside the gene matches. This CDR3 contains 17 residues. CDR3 in amino acids: CASSAPVGLAGVETQYF. The CDR3 DNA is TGTGCCAGCTCCGCGCCCGTGGGACTAGCGGGAGTGGAGACCCAGTACTTC.

This clonotype was seen many times. The V call is TRBV28, the J call TRBJ1-5, with D uncertain. Between the trimmed V and J ends, which lost 4 bases and 5 bases, there was a span of 9 bases. The CDR3 spans 13 residues. Germline assignment: CDR1 MDHEN and CDR2 SYDVKM. The CDR3 DNA sequence: TGTGCCAGCAGTTCATTGGGGTATCAGCCCCAGCATTTT. Amino acids: CASSSLGYQPQHF.

This clonotype was detected a few times. The chain couples TRBV3-1 to TRBJ2-7; the match to TRBD1 covers 8 bases. With 6 bases clipped from V and 1 base from J, the junction kept 2 bases outside the gene matches. Germline CDR1 is LGHDT and CDR2 is YNNKEL (reference sequence). The CDR3 runs to 13 residues. The CDR3 loop reads CASSRTGSYEQYV. In DNA, the CDR3 is TGTGCCAGCAGTCGGACAGGGTCCTACGAGCAGTACGTC.

Ten or more counts support this clonotype. The chain couples TRBV5-1 to TRBJ2-3; 10 nucleotides match TRBD2. The CDR3 has 15 residues. Germline loops: CDR1 SGHRS, CDR2 YFSETQ. J lost 5 bases, V lost 0 bases, and 3 bases had no gene match. CDR3 protein: CASSLVVAGGDTQYF. The DNA of the CDR3 is TGCGCCAGCAGCTTGGTGGTAGCGGGAGGAGATACGCAGTATTTT.

The table lists this clonotype with many counts. The genes are TRBV6-1 and TRBJ2-5; no clear D gene. CDR1 and CDR2 (germline): MNHNS, SASEGT. Deletions cut 8 bases from V and 2 bases from J, with 15 bases between. The length of the CDR3 is 14 residues. The CDR3 loop is CASGPLGNQETQYF. The CDR3 coding sequence is TGTGCCAGCGGCCCGTTGGGGAATCAAGAGACCCAGTACTTC.

This clonotype was observed many times. The chain recombines TRBV4-3 with TRBJ2-1, with D hard to call. The germline V gene encodes CDR1 LGHNA and CDR2 YSLEER. This CDR3 has 14 residues. The germline V and J ends were trimmed by 3 bases and 6 bases, with 12 bases remaining between them. Here the CDR3 reads CASSHPGGFNEQFF. The DNA of the CDR3 is TGCGCCAGCAGCCACCCAGGCGGCTTCAATGAGCAGTTCTTC.

In this sample, this clonotype turned up many times. This chain uses TRBV30 with TRBJ2-2; D call uncertain. Germline V lookup: CDR1 GTSNPN, CDR2 SVGIG (reference sequence). This CDR3 comprises 15 residues. V shed 2 bases and J shed 7 bases, with 17 bases lying between them. CDR3 nucleotide sequence: TGTGCCTGGAGTACTCGTCCTACAGCCGGCGGGGAGCTGTTTTTT. Translating it yields CAWSTRPTAGGELFF.

This clonotype occurred many times. The chain links TRBV20-1 to TRBJ2-4; D is perhaps TRBD1 (5 bases). Germline CDR1 DFQATT, CDR2 SNEGSKA (reference sequence). Trimming left V 0 bases short and J 3 bases short, with 12 bases between. The CDR3 length is 15 residues. The CDR3 spells CSAREEGVGKNIQYF. In DNA, the CDR3 is TGCAGTGCTAGAGAAGAAGGGGTGGGCAAAAACATTCAGTACTTC.

Within the sample, this clonotype is medium-sized (0.01 to 0.1%). The chain's CDR3 is CASSRGTVAGGDEQYF. The CDR3 DNA reads as TGTGCCAGCAGTCGAGGGACTGTAGCGGGAGGTGACGAGCAGTACTTC. This chain links TRBV6-5 with TRBJ2-7; 10 nucleotides line up with TRBD2. V shed 5 bases and J 5 bases; nucleotides not matched to a gene: 12. The germline V gene encodes CDR1 MNHEY and CDR2 SVGAGI. There are 16 residues in the CDR3.

CDR3: CASSLELADEQFF. The CDR3 region has the DNA TGTGCCAGCAGCTTAGAACTAGCCGATGAGCAGTTCTTC. The chain joins TRBV11-2 to TRBJ2-1, with D perhaps matching TRBD2 (6 bases). V lost 0 bases and J lost 8, with 8 bases in between. The CDR3 extends over 13 amino acids. CDR1 and CDR2 (germline): SGHAT, FQNNGV.

There are many counts of this clonotype. V and J are TRBV14 and TRBJ1-2; D may be TRBD1 (6 bases). Germline V CDR1 and CDR2: SGHDN, FVKESK. This CDR3 is 14 amino acids long. Deletions cut 0 bases from V and 12 bases from J, with 17 bases between. The CDR3: CASSQDLPGTKNTF. CDR3 in DNA: TGTGCCAGCAGCCAAGATTTACCGGGGACAAAAAACACCTTC.